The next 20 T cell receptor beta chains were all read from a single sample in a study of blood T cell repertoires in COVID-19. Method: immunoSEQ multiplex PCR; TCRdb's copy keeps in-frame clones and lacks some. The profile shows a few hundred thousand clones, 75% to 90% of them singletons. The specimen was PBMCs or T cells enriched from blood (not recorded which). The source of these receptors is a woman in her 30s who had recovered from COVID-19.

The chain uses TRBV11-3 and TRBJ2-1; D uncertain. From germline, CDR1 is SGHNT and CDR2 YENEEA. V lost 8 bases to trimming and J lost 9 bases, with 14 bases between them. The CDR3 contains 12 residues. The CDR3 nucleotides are TGTGCCAGCGGAAAAAACTATGGTGAGCAGTTCTTC. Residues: CASGKNYGEQFF.

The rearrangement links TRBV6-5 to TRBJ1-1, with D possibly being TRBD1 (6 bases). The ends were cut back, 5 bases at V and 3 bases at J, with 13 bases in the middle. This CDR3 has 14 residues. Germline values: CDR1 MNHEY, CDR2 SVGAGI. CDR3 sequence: CASSIQGPHTEAFF. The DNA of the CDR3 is TGTGCCAGCAGTATACAGGGTCCGCACACTGAAGCTTTCTTT.

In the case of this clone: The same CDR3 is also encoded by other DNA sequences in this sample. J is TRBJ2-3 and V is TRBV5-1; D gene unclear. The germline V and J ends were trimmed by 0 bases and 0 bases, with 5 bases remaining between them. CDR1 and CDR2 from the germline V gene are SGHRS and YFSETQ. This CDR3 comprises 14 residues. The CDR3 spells CASSLGESTDTQYF. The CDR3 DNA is TGCGCCAGCAGCTTGGGAGAGAGCACAGATACGCAGTATTTT. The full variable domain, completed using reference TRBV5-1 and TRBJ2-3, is KAGVTQTPRYLIKTRGQQVTLSCSPISGHRSVSWYQQTPGQGLQFLFEYFSETQRNKGNFPGRFSGRQFSNSRSEMNVSTLELGDSALYLCASSLGESTDTQYFGPGTRLTVL.

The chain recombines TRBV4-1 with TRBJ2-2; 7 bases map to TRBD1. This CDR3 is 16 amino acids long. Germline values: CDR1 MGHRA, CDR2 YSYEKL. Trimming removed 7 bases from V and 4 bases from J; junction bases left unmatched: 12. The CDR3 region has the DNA TGCGCCAGCACCACACAGGGGCTTGGGTCCACCGGGGAGCTGTTTTTT. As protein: CASTTQGLGSTGELFF.

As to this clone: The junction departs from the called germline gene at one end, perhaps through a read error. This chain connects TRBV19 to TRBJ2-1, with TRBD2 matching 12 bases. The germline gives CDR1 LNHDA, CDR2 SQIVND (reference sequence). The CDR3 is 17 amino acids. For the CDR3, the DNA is TGTGCCAGTAGCCTTCAACTAGCGGGAGGCCCCTACAATAAGCAGTTCTTC. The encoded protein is CASSLQLAGGPYNKQFF.

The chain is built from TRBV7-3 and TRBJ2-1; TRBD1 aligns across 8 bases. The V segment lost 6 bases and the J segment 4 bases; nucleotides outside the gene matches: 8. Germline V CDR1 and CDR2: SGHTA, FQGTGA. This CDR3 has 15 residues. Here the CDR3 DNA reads TGTGCCAGCAGGCTAGACAGGGGCGAATACAATGAGCAGTTCTTC. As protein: CASRLDRGEYNEQFF. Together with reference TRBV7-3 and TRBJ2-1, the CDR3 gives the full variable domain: GAGVSQTPSNKVTEKGKYVELRCDPISGHTALYWYRQSLGQGPEFLIYFQGTGAADDSGLPNDRFFAVRPEGSVSTLKIQRTERGDSAVYLCASRLDRGEYNEQFFGPGTRLTVL.

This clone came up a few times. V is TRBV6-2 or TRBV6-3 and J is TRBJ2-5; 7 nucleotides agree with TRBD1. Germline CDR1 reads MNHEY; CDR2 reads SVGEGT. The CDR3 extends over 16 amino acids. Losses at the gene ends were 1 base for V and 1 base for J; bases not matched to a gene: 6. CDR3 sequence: CASSYYPGGVQETQYF. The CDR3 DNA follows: TGTGCCAGCAGTTACTATCCAGGGGGAGTCCAAGAGACCCAGTACTTC.

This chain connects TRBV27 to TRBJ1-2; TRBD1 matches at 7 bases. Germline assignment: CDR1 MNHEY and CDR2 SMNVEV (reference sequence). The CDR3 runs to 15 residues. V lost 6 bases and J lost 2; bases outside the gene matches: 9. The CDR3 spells CASRSYRGRNYGYTF. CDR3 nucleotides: TGTGCCAGCAGATCTTACAGGGGTAGGAACTATGGCTACACCTTC.

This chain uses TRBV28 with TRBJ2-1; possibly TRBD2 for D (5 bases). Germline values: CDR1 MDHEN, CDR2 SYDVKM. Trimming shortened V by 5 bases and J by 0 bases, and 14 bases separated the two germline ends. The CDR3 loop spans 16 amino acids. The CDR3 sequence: CASSGSRADSYNEQFF. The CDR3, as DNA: TGTGCCAGCAGTGGTTCTCGAGCGGACTCCTACAATGAGCAGTTCTTC.

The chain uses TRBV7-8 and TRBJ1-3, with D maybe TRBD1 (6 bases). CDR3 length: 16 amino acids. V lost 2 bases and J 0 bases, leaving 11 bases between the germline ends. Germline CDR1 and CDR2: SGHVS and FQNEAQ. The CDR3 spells CASSLFVGGSGNTIYF. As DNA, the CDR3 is TGTGCCAGCAGCTTATTCGTAGGGGGCTCTGGAAACACCATATATTTT.

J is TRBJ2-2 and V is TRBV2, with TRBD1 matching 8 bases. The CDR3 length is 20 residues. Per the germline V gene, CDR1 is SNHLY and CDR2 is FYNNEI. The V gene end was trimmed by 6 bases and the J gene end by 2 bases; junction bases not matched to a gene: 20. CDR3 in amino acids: CASSEPRDRSPPSNTGELFF. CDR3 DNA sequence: TGTGCCAGCAGCGAACCCCGGGACAGGTCCCCGCCGAGTAACACCGGGGAGCTGTTTTTT.

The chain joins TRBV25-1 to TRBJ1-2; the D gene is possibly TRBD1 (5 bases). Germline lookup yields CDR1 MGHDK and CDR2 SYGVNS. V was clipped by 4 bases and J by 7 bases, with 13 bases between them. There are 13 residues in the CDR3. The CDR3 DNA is TGTGCCAGCAGTGCTTCTCAGGGTAGTGGCTACACCTTC. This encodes CASSASQGSGYTF.

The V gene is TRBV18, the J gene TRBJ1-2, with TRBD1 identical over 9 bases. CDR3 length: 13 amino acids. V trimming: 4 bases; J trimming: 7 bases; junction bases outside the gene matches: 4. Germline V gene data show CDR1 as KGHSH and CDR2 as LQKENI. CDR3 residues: CASSRGDRAGYTF. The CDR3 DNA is TGTGCCAGCTCACGTGGGGACAGGGCTGGCTACACCTTC.

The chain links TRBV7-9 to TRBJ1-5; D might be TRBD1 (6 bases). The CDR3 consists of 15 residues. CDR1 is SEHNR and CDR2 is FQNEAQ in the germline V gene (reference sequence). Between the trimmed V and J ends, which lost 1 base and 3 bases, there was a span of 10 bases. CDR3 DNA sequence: TGTGCCAGCAGCTTAGGGACAGCCATCAATCAGCCCCAGCATTTT. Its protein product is CASSLGTAINQPQHF.

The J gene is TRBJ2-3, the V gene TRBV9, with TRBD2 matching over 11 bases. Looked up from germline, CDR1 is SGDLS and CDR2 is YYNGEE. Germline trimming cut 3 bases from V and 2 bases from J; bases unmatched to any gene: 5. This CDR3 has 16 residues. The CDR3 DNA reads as TGTGCCAGCAGCGCGCGACTAGCGGGATACACAGATACGCAGTATTTT. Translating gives CASSARLAGYTDTQYF. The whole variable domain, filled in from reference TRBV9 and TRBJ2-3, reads DSGVTQTPKHLITATGQRVTLRCSPRSGDLSVYWYQQSLDQGLQFLIQYYNGEERAKGNILERFSAQQFPDLHSELNLSSLELGDSALYFCASSARLAGYTDTQYFGPGTRLTVL.

CDR3 amino acids: CASTVTVSGNTIYF. In DNA form, the CDR3 reads TGTGCCAGCACCGTGACAGTTTCTGGAAACACCATATATTTT. The chain links TRBV6-5 to TRBJ1-3; a weak D match, TRBD1 (5 bases). The V gene lost 7 bases and the J gene lost 1 base, with 11 bases spanning the gap. From germline, CDR1 is MNHEY and CDR2 SVGAGI. The CDR3 runs 14 residues.

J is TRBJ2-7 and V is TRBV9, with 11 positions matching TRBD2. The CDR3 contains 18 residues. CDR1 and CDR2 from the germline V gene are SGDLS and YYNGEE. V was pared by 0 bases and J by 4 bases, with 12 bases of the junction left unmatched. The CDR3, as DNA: TGTGCCAGCAGCGTAGTAGTTGGAGTTCCTAGCGGGAGGTACGAGCAGTACTTC. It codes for CASSVVVGVPSGRYEQYF. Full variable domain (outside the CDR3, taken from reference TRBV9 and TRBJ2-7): DSGVTQTPKHLITATGQRVTLRCSPRSGDLSVYWYQQSLDQGLQFLIQYYNGEERAKGNILERFSAQQFPDLHSELNLSSLELGDSALYFCASSVVVGVPSGRYEQYFGPGTRLTVT.

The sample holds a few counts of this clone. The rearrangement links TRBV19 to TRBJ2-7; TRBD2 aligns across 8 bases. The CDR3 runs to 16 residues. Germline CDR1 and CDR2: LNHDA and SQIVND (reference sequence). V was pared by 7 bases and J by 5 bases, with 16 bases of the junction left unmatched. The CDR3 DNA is TGTGCCAGTACCGGAAGGTGGCGGGAGGTCCGCCACGAGCAGTACTTC. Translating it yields CASTGRWREVRHEQYF.

CDR3 in DNA: TGCAGCGTTGCTACGTTTGACAGGGGTTTGGATGAGCAGTTCTTC. Translating gives CSVATFDRGLDEQFF. The V call is TRBV29-1, the J call TRBJ2-1; the match to TRBD1 covers 8 bases. V shed 4 bases, J shed 8 bases, and the junction held 13 bases outside the gene matches. Germline CDR1 SQVTM, CDR2 ANQGSEA. The CDR3 consists of 15 residues.

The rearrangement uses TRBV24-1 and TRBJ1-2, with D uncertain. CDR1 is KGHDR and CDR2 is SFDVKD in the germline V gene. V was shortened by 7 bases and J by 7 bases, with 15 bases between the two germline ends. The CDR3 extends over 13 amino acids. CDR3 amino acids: CATSSGSLSGYTF. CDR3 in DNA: TGTGCCACCAGCTCGGGATCCCTCTCTGGCTACACCTTC.